This T cell receptor beta chain stems from a study of blood T cell repertoires in COVID-19. For the study at large: Sites in the United States, Italy and Spain provided acute and convalescent COVID-19 samples. The cDNA or gDNA used as material had been derived from T cells, B-cell-depleted T cells, or PBMCs.

Germline V gene data show CDR1 as MNHEY and CDR2 as SVGAGI. V shed 0 bases and J shed 5 bases, with 17 bases lying between them. The CDR3 totals 16 residues. Authors' methods: Amplification of reference gene primers provided the estimated nucleated cell counts. The table came from immunoSEQ multiplex PCR; TCRdb's copy has only in-frame clones and leaves some out. V and J calls and clone size follow that table, whereas D and trimming were derived from the DNA. The sample holds 150,000 to 200,000 clones, 84% seen once. Sequencing was done on a sample of peripheral blood. The V and J genes are TRBV6-5 and TRBJ2-7; the D gene is possibly TRBD1 (5 bases). The TCR was taken from a woman of 80 years or more with acute or convalescent COVID-19. The CDR3 here is CASSYSPRVGADEQYF. CDR3 in DNA: TGTGCCAGCAGTTACTCACCCCGGGTTGGGGCGGACGAGCAGTACTTC.